Below, 10 T cell receptor beta chains from the same sample are listed, as sequenced in a study of T cells in Graves' hyperthyroidism and ophthalmopathy. Amplification yielded TCR beta CDR3 regions, with RNA transcripts as the source. HTBI primers were used for first-round RT-PCR of the TCR CDR3. TCRdb re-derived calls from the multiplex PCR reads in MiXCR, one entry per CDR3 protein. The sample consists of roughly 700,000 distinct CDR3 sequences, under 45% of them appearing once. Sequencing was done on a sample of blood. These receptors were obtained from a middle-aged woman with Graves' hyperthyroidism.

As regards this clonotype: This clone may be a read error of a much larger clone one base away. The rearrangement links TRBV7-9 to TRBJ1-1; maybe TRBD1 (5 bases). The length of the CDR3 is 11 residues. The V gene's germline CDR1 is SEHNR and CDR2 FQNEAQ (reference sequence). V was trimmed by 8 bases and J by 8 bases, leaving 12 bases between them. The CDR3 DNA sequence: TGTGCCAGCGGCCTACAGGAGGAAGCTTTCTTT. Its translation: CASGLQEEAFF.

This clonotype has a handful of counts. The rearrangement links TRBV10-2 to TRBJ1-1; unclear D gene. The germline gives CDR1 WSHSY, CDR2 SAAADI. The CDR3 is 12 amino acids. V was trimmed by 6 bases and J by 1 base, leaving 6 bases between them. The CDR3 DNA is TGCGCCAGCAGGGCCCGGAACACTGAAGCTTTCTTT. Protein sequence: CASRARNTEAFF.

This clonotype was detected only a few times. V and J are TRBV4-3 and TRBJ2-6, with a possible D match to TRBD2 (5 bases). The CDR3 length is 15 residues. The V end was cut by 8 bases, the J end by 0 bases, with 11 bases between. Germline assignment: CDR1 LGHNA and CDR2 YSLEER. The CDR3 here is CASSDWNSGANVLTF. Written as DNA, the CDR3 is TGCGCCAGCTCGGACTGGAACTCTGGGGCCAACGTCCTGACTTTC.

This clonotype was picked up many times. The rearrangement uses TRBV5-8 and TRBJ2-5, with 7 bases matching TRBD1. The CDR3 is 13 residues long. Germline trimming cut 4 bases from V and 5 bases from J; bases unmatched to any gene: 5. Germline assignment: CDR1 SGHTS and CDR2 YDEGEE. The CDR3 sequence is CASSDLQGETQYF. The CDR3 bases are TGTGCCAGCAGCGACCTACAGGGGGAGACCCAGTACTTC.

This clonotype came up a few times. The chain is built from TRBV9 and TRBJ1-4; D not resolved. V lost 2 bases and J lost 5, with 10 bases in between. CDR1 is SGDLS and CDR2 is YYNGEE in the germline V gene. This CDR3 has 14 amino acids. The CDR3 region has the DNA TGTGCCAGCAGCGTGAAGGGCGGGAATGAAAAACTGTTTTTT. Its protein product is CASSVKGGNEKLFF.

CDR3 sequence: CSATTNQGDDYTF. The CDR3 nucleotides read TGCAGTGCTACAACAAACCAGGGTGATGACTACACCTTC. The chain joins TRBV20-1 to TRBJ1-2, with a possible D match to TRBD1 (5 bases). CDR1 and CDR2 (germline): DFQATT, SNEGSKA (reference sequence). V was pared by 4 bases and J by 10 bases, with 19 bases between. This CDR3 is built from 13 residues.

This clonotype was recorded a few times. This chain uses TRBV6-5 with TRBJ1-6; 10 bases are a match to TRBD1. Germline trimming cut 2 bases from V and 7 bases from J; bases unmatched to any gene: 8. The CDR3 is 17 residues long. Germline CDR1 and CDR2: MNHEY and SVGAGI. CDR3 region: CASSYETGGAGNSPLHF. The CDR3 region has the DNA TGTGCCAGCAGTTACGAGACAGGGGGCGCCGGGAATTCACCCCTCCACTTT.

The V call is TRBV12-3 or TRBV12-4, the J call TRBJ1-5; D is ambiguous. The ends were cut back, 6 bases at V and 6 bases at J, with 9 bases in the middle. This CDR3 is 12 amino acids long. In nucleotides, the CDR3 is TGTGCCAGCAGCACCCCGGGTCAGCCCCAGCATTTT. Amino acid sequence: CASSTPGQPQHF.

This clonotype was seen at least ten times. The J gene is TRBJ1-2, the V gene TRBV14; 7 bases fit TRBD1. The germline V gene has CDR1 SGHDN and CDR2 FVKESK. Trimming removed 4 bases from V and 4 bases from J; junction bases left unmatched: 3. This CDR3 is built from 13 residues. This CDR3 is CASSRGQRYGYTF. The CDR3 region has the DNA TGTGCCAGCAGCCGGGGACAGCGCTATGGCTACACCTTC.

In this sample, this clonotype turned up many times. The chain employs TRBV7-3 and TRBJ2-5, with D tentatively TRBD1 or TRBD2 (5 bases each). Germline V gives CDR1 SGHTA, CDR2 FQGTGA. The CDR3 runs 15 residues. V lost 4 bases to trimming and J lost 5 bases, with 17 bases between them. The CDR3 DNA sequence: TGTGCCAGCAGCTCGGGTCGAGGGGCTGGGGAGACCCAGTACTTC. As protein: CASSSGRGAGETQYF.